This TCR beta chain was observed in a study of CD4 T cells in relation to SARS-CoV-2 and coronaviruses. A note on this clone: Its antigen is unknown.

Method: immunoSEQ multiplex PCR; TCRdb's copy keeps in-frame clones and lacks some. The sample carries around 35,000 clones, approximately 81% recorded once. CD4 enrichment then naive enrichment separated naive from memory CD4+ cells. From germline, CDR1 is SGHTA and CDR2 FQGTGA. Deletions cut 1 base from V and 4 bases from J, with 11 bases between. This CDR3 spans 15 amino acids. This rearrangement joins TRBV7-3 to TRBJ2-1; possibly TRBD1 for D (5 bases). Sequencing used naive CD4+ T cells from PBMCs, cultured in vitro. Subset denoted: naive CD4+ T cells isolated by negative enrichment. This TCR was sampled from an adult with COVID-19. CDR3 sequence: CASSLSRGPYNEQFF. The CDR3 nucleotides read TGTGCCAGCAGCTTAAGTAGGGGTCCGTACAATGAGCAGTTCTTC. The complete variable domain, with remaining parts taken from reference TRBV7-3 and TRBJ2-1, reads GAGVSQTPSNKVTEKGKYVELRCDPISGHTALYWYRQSLGQGPEFLIYFQGTGAADDSGLPNDRFFAVRPEGSVSTLKIQRTERGDSAVYLCASSLSRGPYNEQFFGPGTRLTVL.